This T cell receptor (beta chain) was found in a study of T cell clonality in common variable immunodeficiency. Study findings and constraints: Fewer deletions and N-nucleotide insertions were reportedly seen in common variable immunodeficiency TCR beta sequences. CVID subjects showed higher TCRbeta clonality than healthy controls.

Data came from immunoSEQ multiplex PCR; TCRdb stores just in-frame clones and leaves some out. The sample holds about 37,000 clones, and no clone turns up only once. This clone showed up many times. Its antigen is as yet unknown. An end of the junction does not agree with germline; a read error may underlie this. The read terminates 3 residues ahead of where the CDR3 ends, so the germline J gene completes it. The CDR3 is 14 residues long. The germline CDR1 and CDR2 sequences are SNHLY and FYNNEI. Both groups were predominantly of Caucasian heritage. The chain combines TRBV2 with TRBJ2-7; no clear D. This TCR derives from a person aged 18 to 70 in good health. The sequencing input was peripheral blood mononuclear cells. This chain's CDR3 is CASSEGFSSDEQYF. CDR3 DNA (partial): TGTGCCAGCAGTGAAGGGTTTAGCTCCGACGAG.